Below are 9 T cell receptor beta chains sequenced from a single sample in a study of T cell responses to AZD1222 COVID-19 vaccine. The repertoire was sequenced with immunoSEQ multiplex PCR; TCRdb's copy has only in-frame clones and lacks some. In the table there are more than 70,000 clones, approximately 90% of which are singletons. Sequenced material: peripheral blood, taken on day 0 of AZD1222 vaccination. The origin of the receptors is an adult in good health.

The chain is built from TRBV7-2 and TRBJ1-4, with D perhaps matching TRBD1 (6 bases). The CDR3 is 15 residues long. Between the trimmed V and J ends, which lost 5 bases and 5 bases, there was a span of 15 bases. Germline V gene data show CDR1 as SGHTA and CDR2 as FQGNSA. The CDR3 DNA sequence: TGTGCCAGCAGCCTGGGGGCAGCCCCGAATGAAAAACTGTTTTTT. Protein: CASSLGAAPNEKLFF.

The chain is built from TRBV27 and TRBJ1-2; TRBD1 matches at 9 bases. Germline V gene lookup returns CDR1 MNHEY and CDR2 SMNVEV (reference sequence). The V segment lost 6 bases and the J segment 5 bases; nucleotides outside the gene matches: 4. The CDR3 contains 13 residues. The CDR3 DNA sequence: TGTGCCAGCAGCCCGGGACAGGGTTATGGCTACACCTTC. It translates to CASSPGQGYGYTF.

The V call is TRBV3-1 (or the pseudogene TRBV3-2), the J call TRBJ1-1, with D possibly being TRBD1 (5 bases). CDR3 size: 14 residues. Looked up from germline, CDR1 is LGHDT and CDR2 is YNNKEL (reference sequence). V lost 1 base to trimming and J lost 1 base, with 7 bases between them. CDR3 sequence reads: CASSQAGQNTEAFF. The CDR3 nucleotides read TGTGCCAGCAGCCAAGCTGGACAGAACACTGAAGCTTTCTTT.

The chain is built from TRBV5-1 and TRBJ1-1, with D perhaps matching TRBD1 (5 bases). The CDR3 consists of 15 residues. V was clipped by 4 bases and J by 0 bases, with 13 bases between them. Looked up from germline, CDR1 is SGHRS and CDR2 is YFSETQ. CDR3 region: CASSVDSGMNTEAFF. The CDR3 bases are TGCGCCAGCAGCGTTGACAGCGGGATGAACACTGAAGCTTTCTTT.

The V call is TRBV2, the J call TRBJ1-2; D not resolved. CDR1 and CDR2 (germline): SNHLY, FYNNEI. V gave up 6 bases and J gave up 2 bases, with 7 bases separating them. The CDR3 has 12 amino acids. The CDR3 sequence is CASSPRNYGYTF. The CDR3 DNA is TGTGCCAGCAGCCCGCGGAACTATGGCTACACCTTC.

As DNA, the CDR3 is TGCAGCGTTGAAGATCCTGACAGGACAACAGATACGCAGTATTTT. This codes for CSVEDPDRTTDTQYF. This chain uses TRBV29-1 with TRBJ2-3; D is perhaps TRBD1 (6 bases). The germline CDR1 and CDR2 sequences are SQVTM and ANQGSEA. The CDR3 is 15 amino acids. V shed 0 bases and J shed 3 bases, with 13 bases lying between them.

This chain uses TRBV7-3 with TRBJ2-2; D gene unclear. Per the germline V gene, CDR1 is SGHTA and CDR2 is FQGTGA. The length of the CDR3 is 13 residues. V was clipped by 4 bases and J by 1 base, with 4 bases between them. The DNA for the CDR3 is TGTGCCAGCAGCTCCCGGAACACCGGGGAGCTGTTTTTT. Its protein is CASSSRNTGELFF. Together with reference TRBV7-3 and TRBJ2-2, the CDR3 gives the full variable domain: GAGVSQTPSNKVTEKGKYVELRCDPISGHTALYWYRQSLGQGPEFLIYFQGTGAADDSGLPNDRFFAVRPEGSVSTLKIQRTERGDSAVYLCASSSRNTGELFFGEGSRLTVL.

This clone was found once. This chain links TRBV5-1 with TRBJ1-1, with 7 bases aligning to TRBD1. J was trimmed by 3 bases and V by 4 bases; bases with no gene match: 6. Germline CDR1 SGHRS, CDR2 YFSETQ. The CDR3 length is 14 residues. The CDR3 sequence: CASSPRQGDTEAFF. The CDR3 nucleotides are TGCGCCAGCAGCCCTCGACAGGGAGACACTGAAGCTTTCTTT.

This rearrangement joins TRBV7-3 to TRBJ2-6, with unresolved D. The CDR3 extends over 15 amino acids. Germline V CDR1 and CDR2: SGHTA, FQGTGA. Trimming left V 2 bases short and J 0 bases short, with 5 bases between. In nucleotides, the CDR3 is TGTGCCAGCAGCTTATGGGACTCTGGGGCCAACGTCCTGACTTTC. Encoded protein: CASSLWDSGANVLTF.